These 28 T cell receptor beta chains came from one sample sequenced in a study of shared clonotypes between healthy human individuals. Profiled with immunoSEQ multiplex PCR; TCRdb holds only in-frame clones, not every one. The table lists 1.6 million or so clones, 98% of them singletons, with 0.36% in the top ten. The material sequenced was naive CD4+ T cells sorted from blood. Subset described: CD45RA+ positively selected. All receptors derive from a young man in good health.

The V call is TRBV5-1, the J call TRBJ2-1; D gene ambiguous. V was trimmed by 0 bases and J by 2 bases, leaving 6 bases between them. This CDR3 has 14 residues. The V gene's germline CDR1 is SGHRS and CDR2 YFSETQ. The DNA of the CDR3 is TGCGCCAGCAGCTTGGAGCCCACCTACAATGAGCAGTTCTTC. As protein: CASSLEPTYNEQFF.

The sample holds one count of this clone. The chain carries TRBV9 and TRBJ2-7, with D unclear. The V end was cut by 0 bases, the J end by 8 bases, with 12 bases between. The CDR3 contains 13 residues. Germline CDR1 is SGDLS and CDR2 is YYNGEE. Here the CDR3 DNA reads TGTGCCAGCAGCGTAGCTTTAAGGGATAAGCAGTACTTC. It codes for CASSVALRDKQYF.

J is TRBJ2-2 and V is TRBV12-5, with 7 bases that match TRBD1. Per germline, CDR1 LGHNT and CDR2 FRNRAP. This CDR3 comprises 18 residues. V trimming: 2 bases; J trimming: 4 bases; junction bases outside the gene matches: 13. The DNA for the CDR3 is TGTGCTAGTGGTTTGTTTATAGGGGGCGTACTCAGCACCGGGGAGCTGTTTTTT. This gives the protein CASGLFIGGVLSTGELFF.

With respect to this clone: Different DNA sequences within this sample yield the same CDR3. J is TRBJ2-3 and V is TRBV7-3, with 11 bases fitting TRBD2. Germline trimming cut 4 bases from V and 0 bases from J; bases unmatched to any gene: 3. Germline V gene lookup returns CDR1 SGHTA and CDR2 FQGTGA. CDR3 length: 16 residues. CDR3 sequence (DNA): TGTGCCAGCAGCTCGGGACTAGCGGCTAGCACAGATACGCAGTATTTT. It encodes CASSSGLAASTDTQYF.

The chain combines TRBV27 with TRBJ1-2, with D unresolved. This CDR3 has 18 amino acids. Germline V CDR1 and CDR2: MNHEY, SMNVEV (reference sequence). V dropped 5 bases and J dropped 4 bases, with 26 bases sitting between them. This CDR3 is CASSRRGAAMESVYGYTF. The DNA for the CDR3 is TGTGCCAGCAGTCGCCGTGGTGCAGCGATGGAGTCCGTCTATGGCTACACCTTC.

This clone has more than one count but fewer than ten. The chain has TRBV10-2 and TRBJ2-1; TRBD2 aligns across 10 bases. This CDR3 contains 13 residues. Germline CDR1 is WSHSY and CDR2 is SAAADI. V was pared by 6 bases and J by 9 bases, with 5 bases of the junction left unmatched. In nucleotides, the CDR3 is TGCGCCAGCAGCGTAGCGGGAGGAGGTGAGCAGTTCTTC. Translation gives CASSVAGGGEQFF.

CDR3 bases: TGTGCCTGGACAACAGGGGGCGGCCGGGAGACCCAGTACTTC. Amino acids: CAWTTGGGRETQYF. The chain uses TRBV30 and TRBJ2-5; 9 bases are a match to TRBD1. CDR1 is GTSNPN, CDR2 SVGIG, per germline (reference sequence). J gave up 5 bases and V 4 bases, and 8 bases lay outside the gene matches. The CDR3 loop spans 14 amino acids.

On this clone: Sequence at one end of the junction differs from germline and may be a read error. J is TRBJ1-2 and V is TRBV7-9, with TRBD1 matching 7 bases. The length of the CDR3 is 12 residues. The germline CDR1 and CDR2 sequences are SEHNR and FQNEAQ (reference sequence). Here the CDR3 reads CASSQFSTGPNF. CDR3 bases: TGTGCCAGCAGCCAATTTTCGACAGGGCCCAACTTC.

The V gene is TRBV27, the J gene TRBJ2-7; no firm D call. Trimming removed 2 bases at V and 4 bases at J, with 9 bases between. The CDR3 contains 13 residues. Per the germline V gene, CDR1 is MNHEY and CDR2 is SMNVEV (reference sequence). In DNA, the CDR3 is TGTGCCAGCAGTTTAGTCAACGGATACGAGCAGTACTTC. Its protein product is CASSLVNGYEQYF.

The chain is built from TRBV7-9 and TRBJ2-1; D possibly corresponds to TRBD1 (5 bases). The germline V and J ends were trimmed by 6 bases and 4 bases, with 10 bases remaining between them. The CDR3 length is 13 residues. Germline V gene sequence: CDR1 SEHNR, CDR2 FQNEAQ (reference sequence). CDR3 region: CASRVGEYNEQFF. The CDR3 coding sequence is TGTGCCAGCAGGGTAGGGGAATACAATGAGCAGTTCTTC.

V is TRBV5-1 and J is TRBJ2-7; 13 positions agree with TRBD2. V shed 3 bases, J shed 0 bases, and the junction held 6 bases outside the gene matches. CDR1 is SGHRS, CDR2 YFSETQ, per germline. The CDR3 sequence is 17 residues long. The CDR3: CASSSGTSGISSYEQYF. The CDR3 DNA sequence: TGCGCCAGCAGCTCAGGGACTAGCGGGATCAGCTCCTACGAGCAGTACTTC.

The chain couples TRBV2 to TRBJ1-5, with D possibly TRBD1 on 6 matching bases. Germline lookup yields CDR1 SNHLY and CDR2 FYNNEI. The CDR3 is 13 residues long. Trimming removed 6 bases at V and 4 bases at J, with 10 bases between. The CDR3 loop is CASRDRSNQPQHF. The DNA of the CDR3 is TGTGCCAGCAGGGACAGATCAAATCAGCCCCAGCATTTT. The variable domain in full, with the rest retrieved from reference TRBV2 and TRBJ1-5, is EPEVTQTPSHQVTQMGQEVILRCVPISNHLYFYWYRQILGQKVEFLVSFYNNEISEKSEIFDDQFSVERPDGSNFTLKIRSTKLEDSAMYFCASRDRSNQPQHFGDGTRLSIL.

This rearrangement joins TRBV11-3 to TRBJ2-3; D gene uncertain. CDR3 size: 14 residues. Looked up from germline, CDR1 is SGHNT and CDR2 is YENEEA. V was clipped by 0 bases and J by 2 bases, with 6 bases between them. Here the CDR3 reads CASSLEPTTDTQYF. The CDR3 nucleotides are TGTGCCAGCAGCTTAGAACCGACCACAGATACGCAGTATTTT.

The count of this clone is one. The DNA for the CDR3 is TGTGCCAGCAGAGGGACTGCTAGTCAGCCCCAGCATTTT. It encodes CASRGTASQPQHF. The chain links TRBV28 to TRBJ1-5; maybe TRBD1 (5 bases). V shed 6 bases and J shed 6 bases, with 12 bases lying between them. The germline CDR1 and CDR2 sequences are MDHEN and SYDVKM. The CDR3 has 13 residues.

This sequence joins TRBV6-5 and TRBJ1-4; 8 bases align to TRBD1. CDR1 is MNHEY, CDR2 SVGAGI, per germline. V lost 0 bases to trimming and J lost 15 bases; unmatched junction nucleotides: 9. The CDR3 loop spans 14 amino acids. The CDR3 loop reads CASSYSSQGALMFF. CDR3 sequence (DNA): TGTGCCAGCAGTTACTCTTCCCAGGGGGCCTTAATGTTTTTT.

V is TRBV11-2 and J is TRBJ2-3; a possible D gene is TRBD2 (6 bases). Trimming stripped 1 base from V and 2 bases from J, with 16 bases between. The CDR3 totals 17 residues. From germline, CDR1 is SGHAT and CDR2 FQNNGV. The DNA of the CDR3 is TGTGCCAGCAGCTTAGGCGGGAACAAAAGACTCACAGATACGCAGTATTTT. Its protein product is CASSLGGNKRLTDTQYF.

The CDR3 nucleotides read TGTGCCAGCAGTTCCTTCAGGGGATCGCGCAATGAGCAGTTCTTC. Translated: CASSSFRGSRNEQFF. The chain employs TRBV6-5 and TRBJ2-1, with a weak D call TRBD1 (6 bases). V shed 4 bases and J shed 6 bases, with 16 bases lying between them. The CDR3 consists of 15 residues. Germline-derived CDR1 and CDR2 are MNHEY and SVGAGI.

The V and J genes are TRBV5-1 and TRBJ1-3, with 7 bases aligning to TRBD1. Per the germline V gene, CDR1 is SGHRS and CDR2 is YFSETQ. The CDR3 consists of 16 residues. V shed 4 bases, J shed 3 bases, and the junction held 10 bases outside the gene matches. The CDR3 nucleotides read TGCGCCAGCAGCCCTACCGGGACAGCATATGGAAACACCATATATTTT. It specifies CASSPTGTAYGNTIYF.

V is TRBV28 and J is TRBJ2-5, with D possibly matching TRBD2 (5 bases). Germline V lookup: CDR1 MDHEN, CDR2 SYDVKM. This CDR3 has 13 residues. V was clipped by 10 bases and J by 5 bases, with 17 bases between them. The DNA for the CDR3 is TGTGCCACCCTGTCCGGAGGTAGGGAGACCCAGTACTTC. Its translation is CATLSGGRETQYF. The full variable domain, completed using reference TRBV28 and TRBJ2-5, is DVKVTQSSRYLVKRTGEKVFLECVQDMDHENMFWYRQDPGLGLRLIYFSYDVKMKEKGDIPEGYSVSREKKERFSLILESASTNQTSMYLCATLSGGRETQYFGPGTRLLVL.

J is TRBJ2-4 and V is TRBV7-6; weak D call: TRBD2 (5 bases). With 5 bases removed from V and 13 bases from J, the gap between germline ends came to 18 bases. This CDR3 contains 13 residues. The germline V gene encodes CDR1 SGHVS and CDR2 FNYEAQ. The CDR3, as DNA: TGTGCCAGCAGCCAAGAACTAGTCGCCCCACAGTACTTC. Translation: CASSQELVAPQYF.

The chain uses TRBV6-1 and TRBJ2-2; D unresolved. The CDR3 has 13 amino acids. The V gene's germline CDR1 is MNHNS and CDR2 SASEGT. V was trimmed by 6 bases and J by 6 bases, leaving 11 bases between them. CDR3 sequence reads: CASSVTVPGELFF. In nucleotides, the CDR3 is TGTGCCAGCAGCGTAACAGTCCCCGGGGAGCTGTTTTTT.

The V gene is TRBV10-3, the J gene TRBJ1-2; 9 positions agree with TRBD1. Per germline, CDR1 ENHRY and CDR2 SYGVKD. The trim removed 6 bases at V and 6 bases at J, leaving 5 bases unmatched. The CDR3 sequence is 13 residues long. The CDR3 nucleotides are TGTGCCATCAGCTCGGACAGGGGCCATGGCTACACCTTC. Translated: CAISSDRGHGYTF.

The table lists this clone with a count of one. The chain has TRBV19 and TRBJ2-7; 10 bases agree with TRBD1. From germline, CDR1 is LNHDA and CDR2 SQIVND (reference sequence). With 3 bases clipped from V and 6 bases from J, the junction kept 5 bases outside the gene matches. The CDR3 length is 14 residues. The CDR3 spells CASSIGQGGGEQYF. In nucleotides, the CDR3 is TGTGCCAGTAGTATTGGACAGGGGGGAGGCGAGCAGTACTTC.

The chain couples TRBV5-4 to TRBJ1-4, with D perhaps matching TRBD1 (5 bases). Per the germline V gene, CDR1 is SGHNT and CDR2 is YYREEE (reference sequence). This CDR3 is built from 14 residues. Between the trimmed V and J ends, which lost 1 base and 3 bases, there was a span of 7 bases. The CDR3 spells CASSLTGPNEKLFF. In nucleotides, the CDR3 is TGTGCCAGCAGCTTGACAGGACCTAATGAAAAACTGTTTTTT.

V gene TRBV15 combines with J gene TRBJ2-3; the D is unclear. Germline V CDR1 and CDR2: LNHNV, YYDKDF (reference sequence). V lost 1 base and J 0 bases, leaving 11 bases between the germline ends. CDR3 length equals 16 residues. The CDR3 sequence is CATSRAPLSSTDTQYF. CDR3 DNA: TGTGCCACCAGCAGAGCACCATTATCTAGCACAGATACGCAGTATTTT.

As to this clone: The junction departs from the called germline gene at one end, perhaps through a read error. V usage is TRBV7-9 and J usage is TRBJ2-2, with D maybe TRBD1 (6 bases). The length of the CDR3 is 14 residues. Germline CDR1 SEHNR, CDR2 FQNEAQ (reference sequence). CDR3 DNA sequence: TGTGCCAGCAGGTTAGGACAGCCGACCGGGGAGCTGTTTTTT. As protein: CASRLGQPTGELFF.

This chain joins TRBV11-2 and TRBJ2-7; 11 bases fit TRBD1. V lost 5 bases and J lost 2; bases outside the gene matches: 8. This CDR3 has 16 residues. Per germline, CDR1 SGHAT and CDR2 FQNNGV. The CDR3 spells CASSPLGQGVAYEQYF. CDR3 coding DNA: TGTGCCAGCAGCCCCCTGGGACAGGGGGTCGCCTACGAGCAGTACTTC.

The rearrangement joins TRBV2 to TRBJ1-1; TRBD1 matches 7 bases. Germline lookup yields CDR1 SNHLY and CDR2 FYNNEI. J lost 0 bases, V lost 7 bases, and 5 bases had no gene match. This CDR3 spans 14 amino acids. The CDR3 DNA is TGTGCCAGCACCGGGACAGAAATGAACACTGAAGCTTTCTTT. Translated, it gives CASTGTEMNTEAFF.